These 14 T cell receptor beta chains were sequenced from one sample in a study of T cell responses to AZD1222 COVID-19 vaccine. Produced via immunoSEQ multiplex PCR; TCRdb's table is partial and in-frame only. The data show about 72,000 clones, nearly 90% seen once. The sample was peripheral blood, taken 28 days after the second AZD1222 dose. The receptors shown here come from an adult who received the AZD1222 COVID-19 vaccine.

The rearrangement links TRBV18 to TRBJ2-1; 8 positions match TRBD2. The trim removed 4 bases at V and 8 bases at J, leaving 7 bases unmatched. CDR1 is KGHSH, CDR2 LQKENI, per germline. The CDR3 is made up of 14 amino acids. The CDR3 is CASSLPGLVDEQFF. In DNA form, the CDR3 reads TGTGCCAGCTCACTACCGGGACTAGTTGATGAGCAGTTCTTC.

This clone has just one count. The rearrangement links TRBV7-8 to TRBJ1-1; 7 nucleotides agree with TRBD1. From germline, CDR1 is SGHVS and CDR2 FQNEAQ. This CDR3 region has 16 residues. V trimming: 1 base; J trimming: 2 bases; junction bases outside the gene matches: 7. CDR3 residues: CASSLDYRGRNTEAFF. In nucleotides, the CDR3 is TGTGCCAGCAGCTTAGACTACAGGGGAAGAAACACTGAAGCTTTCTTT.

The chain employs TRBV27 and TRBJ2-7; the D is unclear. CDR3 length: 12 residues. Germline V gene lookup returns CDR1 MNHEY and CDR2 SMNVEV (reference sequence). Deletions cut 8 bases from V and 4 bases from J, with 12 bases between. Here the CDR3 DNA reads TGTGCCAGCGGCGACCGATTATACGAGCAGTACTTC. This translates into CASGDRLYEQYF.

The V gene is TRBV7-3, the J gene TRBJ1-1, with unresolved D. The V and J ends lost 6 bases and 5 bases respectively, with 16 bases between them. The CDR3 is 14 amino acids. The germline V gene encodes CDR1 SGHTA and CDR2 FQGTGA. This chain's CDR3 is CASSPRTGGTEAFF. CDR3 nucleotide sequence: TGTGCCAGCAGTCCCAGGACGGGTGGGACTGAAGCTTTCTTT.

CDR3 amino acids: CASRRAGGAYEQYF. In nucleotides, the CDR3 is TGTGCCAGCAGACGAGCGGGAGGTGCCTACGAGCAGTACTTC. The chain combines TRBV13 with TRBJ2-7; 9 bases align to TRBD2. The CDR3 spans 14 residues. The V gene's germline CDR1 is PRHDT and CDR2 FYEKMQ (reference sequence). Unmatched junction bases numbered 5, after V lost 6 bases and J lost 2 bases.

The rearrangement joins TRBV10-2 to TRBJ2-3; D is possibly TRBD1 or TRBD2 (7 bases each). The V end was cut by 0 bases, the J end by 4 bases, with 11 bases between. The germline V gene has CDR1 WSHSY and CDR2 SAAADI. The CDR3 sequence is 15 residues long. In DNA form, the CDR3 reads TGCGCCAGCAGTGAGTCCAGGGGGAGGGCAGATACGCAGTATTTT. This encodes CASSESRGRADTQYF.

This clone came up once. The genes are TRBV7-2 and TRBJ2-1; D unclear. The V end was cut by 1 base, the J end by 4 bases, with 5 bases between. Germline CDR1 and CDR2: SGHTA and FQGNSA. The CDR3 sequence is 13 residues long. The CDR3 region is CASSLVAYNEQFF. The DNA for the CDR3 is TGTGCCAGCAGCTTAGTAGCTTACAATGAGCAGTTCTTC. The variable domain in full, completed from reference TRBV7-2 and TRBJ2-1, reads GAGVSQSPSNKVTEKGKDVELRCDPISGHTALYWYRQSLGQGLEFLIYFQGNSAPDKSGLPSDRFSAERTGGSVSTLTIQRTQQEDSAVYLCASSLVAYNEQFFGPGTRLTVL.

The chain combines TRBV4-1 with TRBJ2-7, with TRBD2 matching 13 bases. J gave up 6 bases and V 1 base, and 9 bases lay outside the gene matches. This CDR3 contains 17 residues. Per germline, CDR1 MGHRA and CDR2 YSYEKL. The CDR3 nucleotides are TGCGCCAGCAGCCAAGGACCACTAGCGGGAGGGAGGGGCGAGCAGTACTTC. Translating it yields CASSQGPLAGGRGEQYF.

Of note for this clone: At one of its ends the junction is not consistent with the germline gene, which may arise from a read error. The CDR3 region has the DNA TGCGCCAGCAGCCAAGATGCGCGGCTCAGCTCCTACGAGCAGTACTTC. Translation: CASSQDARLSSYEQYF. The V and J genes are TRBV3-1 (or the pseudogene TRBV3-2) and TRBJ2-7; D unresolved. This CDR3 region has 16 residues. CDR1 and CDR2 (germline): LGHDT, YNNKEL (reference sequence).

This clone was seen a single time. CDR3 residues: CASSVLDRPSGAFF. The CDR3 DNA sequence: TGTGCCAGCAGCGTTTTGGATCGCCCGTCGGGCGCTTTCTTT. The V and J genes are TRBV9 and TRBJ1-1; no definite D call. The CDR3 runs to 14 residues. The V end lost 2 bases, the J end lost 11 bases, and 19 bases lay between the germline ends. CDR1 is SGDLS, CDR2 YYNGEE, per germline. Supplemented by reference TRBV9 and TRBJ1-1, the full variable domain reads DSGVTQTPKHLITATGQRVTLRCSPRSGDLSVYWYQQSLDQGLQFLIQYYNGEERAKGNILERFSAQQFPDLHSELNLSSLELGDSALYFCASSVLDRPSGAFFGQGTRLTVV.

The CDR3 DNA sequence: TGTGCCAGCAGCTTAGTGGGGCGGACTTCCTACGAGCAGTACTTC. Translation: CASSLVGRTSYEQYF. The V call is TRBV7-8, the J call TRBJ2-7; possibly TRBD1 or TRBD2 for D (5 bases each). Per germline, CDR1 SGHVS and CDR2 FQNEAQ. CDR3 length: 15 residues. V lost 1 base and J lost 1, with 11 bases in between.

This clone was seen only once. The chain recombines TRBV5-3 with TRBJ2-1; 13 nucleotides align to TRBD2. TRBV5-3 is labeled an ORF, and its function is uncertain. This CDR3 is built from 15 residues. The junction had 5 bases not matched to a gene; V was cut back by 1 base and J by 10 bases. The CDR3 here is CARSLRTSGRWEQFF. In nucleotides, the CDR3 is TGTGCCAGAAGCTTGAGGACTAGCGGGAGATGGGAGCAGTTCTTC.

The chain carries TRBV30 and TRBJ2-1; 8 positions agree with TRBD2. Trimming cost V 0 bases and J 7 bases; bases outside gene matches: 8. Germline CDR1 is GTSNPN and CDR2 is SVGIG (reference sequence). The CDR3 consists of 15 residues. The CDR3 coding sequence is TGTGCCTGGAGTGTACGAGGAGCGGGGGCTAATGAGCAGTTCTTC. Amino acids: CAWSVRGAGANEQFF.

The chain combines TRBV16 with TRBJ1-2, with TRBD1 as a possible D gene (6 bases). The germline V and J ends were trimmed by 0 bases and 4 bases, with 6 bases remaining between them. The CDR3 is made up of 13 amino acids. CDR1 and CDR2 (germline): KGHSY, FQNENV. The DNA of the CDR3 is TGTGCCAGCAGCCAATCGACAGGCTATGGCTACACCTTC. The encoded protein is CASSQSTGYGYTF. The full variable domain, with the rest looked up from reference TRBV16 and TRBJ1-2, is GEEVAQTPKHLVRGEGQKAKLYCAPIKGHSYVFWYQQVLKNEFKFLISFQNENVFDETGMPKERFSAKCLPNSPCSLEIQATKLEDSAVYFCASSQSTGYGYTFGSGTRLTVV.